This TCR beta chain was captured in a study of blood T cells in healthy people across ages. A second PCR, run for about 7 to 11 cycles, used a sample-barcoded 5' primer plus a J-beta primer mix. MiXCR, run by TCRdb on the 5' RACE reads, gives a single entry per CDR3 protein. The sample holds around 900,000 distinct CDR3 sequences; around 30% are singletons and the top ten take around a sixth. V lost 8 bases to trimming and J lost 8 bases, with 13 bases between them. The germline V gene has CDR1 LNHNV and CDR2 YYDKDF (reference sequence). The CDR3 length is 12 residues. Each sample used at least 7 million PBMCs. In this sample, this clonotype turned up many times.

This TCR derives from a woman older than 75 in good health. The specimen sequenced was blood. The gene calls are TRBV15 and TRBJ2-1, with D possibly matching TRBD1 (6 bases). The CDR3 nucleotides are TGTGCCACCGCACAGGGTCGGGATGAGCAGTTCTTC. It translates to CATAQGRDEQFF.